This is a list of T cell receptor beta chains from one sample in a study of cytomegalovirus exposure and HLA in healthy donors. Profiled with immunoSEQ multiplex PCR; TCRdb holds only in-frame clones, not every one. The sample lists nearly 110,000 clones; over 75% were seen once. Sequencing was carried out using PBMCs. The receptors derive from a man aged 60-69 years in good health and CMV-seronegative. The CDR3 runs from the conserved cysteine through the conserved F or W. The D gene is left open where the match is weak. Some rows mark clone size as missing; the rest say once, few, many or name a class of expanded clone.

TRBJ1-1	-	TRBV30	-	CAWSVSGTEAFF	TGTGCCTGGAGTGTAAGCGGCACTGAAGCTTTCTTT
TRBJ1-1	-	TRBV7-7	-	CASSRQENTEAFF	TGTGCCAGCAGCCGACAGGAGAACACTGAAGCTTTCTTT
TRBJ2-1	-	TRBV19	once	CASSIQRASYNEQFF	TGTGCCAGTAGTATACAGCGGGCCTCCTACAATGAGCAGTTCTTC
TRBJ2-1	-	TRBV5-1	-	CASSLVQGAWEQFF	TGCGCCAGCAGCTTGGTACAGGGAGCGTGGGAGCAGTTCTTC
TRBJ2-3	TRBD2	TRBV5-1	once	CASSLGGAPDTQYF	TGCGCCAGCAGCCTCGGGGGGGCTCCAGATACGCAGTATTTT
TRBJ1-1	-	TRBV11-3	once	CASSAVTGTEAFF	TGTGCCAGCAGCGCCGTGACTGGCACTGAAGCTTTCTTT
TRBJ2-1	TRBD2	TRBV5-1	-	CASSLSGASSYNEQFF	TGCGCCAGCAGCTTGAGCGGGGCCAGCTCCTACAATGAGCAGTTCTTC
TRBJ2-3	-	TRBV2	few	CASSEVPGEQTDTQYF	TGTGCCAGCAGTGAAGTCCCAGGGGAACAAACAGATACGCAGTATTTT
TRBJ2-2	-	TRBV7-2	few	CASSLGRANTGELFF	TGTGCCAGCAGCTTAGGCAGGGCGAACACCGGGGAGCTGTTTTTT
TRBJ1-2	-	TRBV10-2	-	CASTGTNYGYTF	TGCGCCAGCACCGGGACAAACTATGGCTACACCTTC
TRBJ1-6	-	TRBV2	-	CASSGTQGAPLHF	TGTGCCAGCAGTGGAACCCAGGGCGCACCCCTCCACTTT
TRBJ2-1	TRBD1	TRBV4-3	once	CASGSEDRGGNEQFF	TGCGCCAGCGGATCCGAGGACAGGGGAGGCAATGAGCAGTTCTTC
TRBJ1-5	TRBD1	TRBV10-2	few	CASRGQGDHQPQHF	TGCGCCAGCAGGGGACAGGGGGACCATCAGCCCCAGCATTTT
TRBJ2-3	TRBD2	TRBV7-9	-	CASRPHPRGGPDTQYF	TGTGCCAGCAGGCCCCACCCGCGGGGGGGCCCAGATACGCAGTATTTT
TRBJ2-2	-	TRBV23-1	-	CASSQSPGYRDTGELFF	TGCGCCAGCAGTCAATCACCGGGTTATCGGGACACCGGGGAGCTGTTTTTT
TRBJ1-2	TRBD1	TRBV7-9	few	CASSSKIGTVYGYTF	TGTGCCAGCAGCTCGAAGATCGGGACAGTATATGGCTACACCTTC
TRBJ1-2	TRBD1	TRBV2	-	CASRRQGNSGYTF	TGTGCCAGCAGGAGACAGGGTAACTCTGGCTACACCTTC
TRBJ2-5	-	TRBV6-1	-	CASSNGGGKETQYF	TGTGCCAGCAGTAATGGTGGGGGGAAAGAGACCCAGTACTTC
TRBJ1-3	-	TRBV27	-	CASSLYSGFSGNTIYF	TGTGCCAGCAGTCTATACTCAGGGTTCTCTGGAAACACCATATATTTT
TRBJ2-5	TRBD1	TRBV7-2	-	CASSLLVLDRGKETQYF	TGTGCCAGCAGCTTATTAGTCTTGGACAGGGGTAAAGAGACCCAGTACTTC
TRBJ2-1	-	TRBV7-9	-	CASSRGNYNEQFF	TGTGCCAGCAGCCGAGGCAACTACAATGAGCAGTTCTTC
TRBJ1-3	TRBD1	TRBV6-6	few	CASSWDRGFGNTIYF	TGTGCCAGCAGTTGGGACAGGGGGTTTGGAAACACCATATATTTT
TRBJ2-5	-	TRBV28	-	CASSPGGAGKETQYF	TGTGCCAGCAGCCCCGGTGGGGCAGGGAAAGAGACCCAGTACTTC
TRBJ2-1	TRBD2	TRBV6-4	-	CASSDSNGGAYEQFF	TGTGCCAGCAGTGACTCTAACGGGGGGGCCTATGAGCAGTTCTTC
TRBJ1-6	TRBD1	TRBV28	-	CASSLSPSGGYSPLHF	TGTGCCAGCAGTTTATCCCCCTCAGGGGGCTATTCACCCCTCCACTTT
TRBJ2-5	-	TRBV7-2	-	CASSLQGFGQETQYF	TGTGCCAGCAGCTTACAGGGTTTTGGCCAAGAGACCCAGTACTTC
TRBJ2-7	TRBD1	TRBV10-3	-	CAISEPYGTDYEQYF	TGTGCCATCAGTGAGCCCTACGGGACAGACTACGAGCAGTACTTC
TRBJ1-2	TRBD1	TRBV7-8	-	CASSLRDRPYGYTF	TGTGCCAGCAGCTTAAGGGACAGACCCTATGGCTACACCTTC
TRBJ1-1	TRBD1	TRBV7-2	-	CASSQRQGNTEAFF	TGTGCCAGCAGCCAGCGACAGGGGAACACTGAAGCTTTCTTT
TRBJ1-6	TRBD1	TRBV7-9	-	CASYDTEGDRDSNSPLHF	TGTGCCAGCTACGACACGGAAGGGGACAGGGATTCCAATTCACCCCTCCACTTT
TRBJ1-1	-	TRBV7-2	-	CASSFKTDMNTEAFF	TGTGCCAGCAGCTTTAAGACAGATATGAACACTGAAGCTTTCTTT
TRBJ1-2	-	TRBV2	-	CASSGQVNYGYTF	TGTGCCAGCAGTGGACAGGTTAACTATGGCTACACCTTC
TRBJ1-1	TRBD1	TRBV15	-	CATSEWTGGPEAFF	TGTGCCACCAGCGAGTGGACAGGCGGCCCCGAGGCTTTCTTT
TRBJ2-2	TRBD1	TRBV5-1	-	CASSVQGARTGELFF	TGCGCCAGCAGCGTACAGGGGGCGCGCACCGGGGAGCTGTTTTTT